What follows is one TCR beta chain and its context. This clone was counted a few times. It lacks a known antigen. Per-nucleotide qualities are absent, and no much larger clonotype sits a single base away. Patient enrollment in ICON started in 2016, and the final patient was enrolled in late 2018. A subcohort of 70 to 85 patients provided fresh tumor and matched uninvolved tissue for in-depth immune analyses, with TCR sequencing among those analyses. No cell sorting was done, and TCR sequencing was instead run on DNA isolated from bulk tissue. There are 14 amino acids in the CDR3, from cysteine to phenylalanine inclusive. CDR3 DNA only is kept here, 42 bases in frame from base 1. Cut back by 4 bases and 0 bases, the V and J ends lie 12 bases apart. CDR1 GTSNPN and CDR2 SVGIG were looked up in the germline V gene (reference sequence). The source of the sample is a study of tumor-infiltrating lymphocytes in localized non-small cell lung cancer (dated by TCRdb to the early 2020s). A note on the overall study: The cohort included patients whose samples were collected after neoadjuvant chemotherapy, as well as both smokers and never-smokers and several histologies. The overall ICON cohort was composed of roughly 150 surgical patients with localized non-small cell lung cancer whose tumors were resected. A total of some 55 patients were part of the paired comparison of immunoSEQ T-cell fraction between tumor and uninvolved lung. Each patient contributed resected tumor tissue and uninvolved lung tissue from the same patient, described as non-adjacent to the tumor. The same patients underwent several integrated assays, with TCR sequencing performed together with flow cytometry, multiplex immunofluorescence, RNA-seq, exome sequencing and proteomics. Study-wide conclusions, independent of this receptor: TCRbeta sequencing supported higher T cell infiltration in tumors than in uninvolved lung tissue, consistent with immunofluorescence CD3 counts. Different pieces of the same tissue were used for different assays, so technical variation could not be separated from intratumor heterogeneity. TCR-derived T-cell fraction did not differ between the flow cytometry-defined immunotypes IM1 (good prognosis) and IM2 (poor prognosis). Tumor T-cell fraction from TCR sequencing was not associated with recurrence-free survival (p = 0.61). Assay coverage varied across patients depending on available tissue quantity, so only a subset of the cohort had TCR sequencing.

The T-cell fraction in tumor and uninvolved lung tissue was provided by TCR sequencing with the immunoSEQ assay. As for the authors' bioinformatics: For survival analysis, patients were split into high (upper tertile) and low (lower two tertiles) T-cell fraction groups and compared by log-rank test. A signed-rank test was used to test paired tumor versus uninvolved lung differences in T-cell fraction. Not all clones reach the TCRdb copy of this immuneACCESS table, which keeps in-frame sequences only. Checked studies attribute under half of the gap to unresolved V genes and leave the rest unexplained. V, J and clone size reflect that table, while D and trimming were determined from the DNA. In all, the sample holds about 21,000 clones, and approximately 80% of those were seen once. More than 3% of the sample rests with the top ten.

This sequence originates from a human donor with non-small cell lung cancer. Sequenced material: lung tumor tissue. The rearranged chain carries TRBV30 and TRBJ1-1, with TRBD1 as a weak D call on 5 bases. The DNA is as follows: TGTGCCTGGACCCAGGGAGAAATGAACACTGAAGCTTTCTTT. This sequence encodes CAWTQGEMNTEAFF.